Listed below are T cell receptor beta chains from one sample, sequenced in a study of control samples from healthy donors and cancer patients. Only in-frame clones appear in the TCRdb table, and some are missing; sequencing was by immunoSEQ multiplex PCR. This table has 150,000 or so clones, around 88% appearing once. The sequencing sample was made of blood. The origin of the receptors is a man younger than 35 in good health. The CDR3 runs from the conserved cysteine through the conserved F or W. The D gene is left open where the match is weak. The size entry is marked missing in some rows and otherwise reads once, few, many or a size class.

d_call: .; j_call: TRBJ2-7; clone_size: .; v_call: TRBV4-1; cdr3_aa: CASSQPLQGYEQYF; cdr3_nt: TGCGCCAGCAGCCAACCTTTACAGGGCTACGAGCAGTACTTC
d_call: .; j_call: TRBJ1-1; clone_size: few; v_call: TRBV7-9; cdr3_aa: CASSLVLGDTEAFF; cdr3_nt: TGTGCCAGCAGCTTAGTGTTGGGGGACACTGAAGCTTTCTTT
d_call: .; j_call: TRBJ2-2; clone_size: .; v_call: TRBV29-1; cdr3_aa: CSVENRANTGELFF; cdr3_nt: TGCAGCGTTGAAAACAGGGCGAACACCGGGGAGCTGTTTTTT
d_call: TRBD1; j_call: TRBJ1-6; clone_size: .; v_call: TRBV5-1; cdr3_aa: CASSPNTGVRSPLHF; cdr3_nt: TGCGCCAGCAGCCCAAACACAGGGGTACGTTCACCCCTCCACTTT
d_call: .; j_call: TRBJ2-1; clone_size: .; v_call: TRBV27; cdr3_aa: CASSFRDFTYNEQFF; cdr3_nt: TGTGCCAGCAGTTTCCGGGATTTTACCTACAATGAGCAGTTCTTC
d_call: TRBD1; j_call: TRBJ2-1; clone_size: few; v_call: TRBV2; cdr3_aa: CASSRDRGQQQFF; cdr3_nt: TGTGCCAGCAGCCGAGACAGGGGGCAACAGCAGTTCTTC
d_call: .; j_call: TRBJ1-6; clone_size: .; v_call: TRBV9; cdr3_aa: CASSVGATNSPLHF; cdr3_nt: TGTGCCAGCAGCGTAGGGGCTACTAATTCACCCCTCCACTTT
d_call: .; j_call: TRBJ2-5; clone_size: once; v_call: TRBV28; cdr3_aa: CASSLRRSQAARTQETQYF; cdr3_nt: TGTGCCAGCAGTTTAAGACGTTCCCAGGCGGCGCGAACCCAAGAGACCCAGTACTTC
d_call: .; j_call: TRBJ1-6; clone_size: .; v_call: TRBV5-5; cdr3_aa: CASSFQLQGPFSPLHF; cdr3_nt: TGTGCCAGCAGCTTCCAATTACAGGGCCCTTTTTCACCCCTCCACTTT
d_call: .; j_call: TRBJ2-7; clone_size: .; v_call: TRBV6-4; cdr3_aa: CASSVNRISPETYEQYF; cdr3_nt: TGTGCCAGCAGTGTCAATCGAATAAGTCCAGAAACCTACGAGCAGTACTTC
d_call: TRBD2; j_call: TRBJ2-1; clone_size: .; v_call: TRBV7-2; cdr3_aa: CASSLRRGTTNNEQFF; cdr3_nt: TGTGCCAGCAGCTTACGGCGGGGGACTACAAACAATGAGCAGTTCTTC
d_call: TRBD1; j_call: TRBJ2-3; clone_size: .; v_call: TRBV19; cdr3_aa: CASSTGTGSTDTQYF; cdr3_nt: TGTGCCAGTAGTACCGGGACAGGAAGCACAGATACGCAGTATTTT
d_call: .; j_call: TRBJ2-7; clone_size: .; v_call: TRBV29-1; cdr3_aa: CSVGGMEGEEQYF; cdr3_nt: TGCAGCGTTGGGGGAATGGAGGGGGAAGAGCAGTACTTC
d_call: .; j_call: TRBJ1-1; clone_size: .; v_call: TRBV9; cdr3_aa: CASSGGGSTEAFF; cdr3_nt: TGTGCCAGCAGCGGGGGAGGGAGCACTGAAGCTTTCTTT
d_call: .; j_call: TRBJ2-5; clone_size: .; v_call: TRBV30; cdr3_aa: CAWSVLIWETQYF; cdr3_nt: TGTGCCTGGAGTGTCCTTATCTGGGAGACCCAGTACTTC
d_call: TRBD1; j_call: TRBJ1-2; clone_size: once; v_call: TRBV27; cdr3_aa: CASSSTGEYVVGYTF; cdr3_nt: TGTGCCAGCAGTTCCACAGGGGAATACGTGGTTGGCTACACCTTC
d_call: .; j_call: TRBJ2-7; clone_size: .; v_call: TRBV6-5; cdr3_aa: CASSSPGQISYEQYF; cdr3_nt: TGTGCCAGCAGTTCCCCCGGACAGATTTCCTACGAGCAGTACTTC
d_call: TRBD2; j_call: TRBJ2-3; clone_size: .; v_call: TRBV5-4; cdr3_aa: CASSLGGLAGAYTDTQYF; cdr3_nt: TGTGCCAGCAGCTTGGGCGGACTAGCGGGGGCCTACACAGATACGCAGTATTTT
d_call: .; j_call: TRBJ2-7; clone_size: .; v_call: TRBV18; cdr3_aa: CASSLPASSYEQYF; cdr3_nt: TGTGCCAGCTCACTCCCGGCGAGCTCCTACGAGCAGTACTTC
d_call: .; j_call: TRBJ2-7; clone_size: .; v_call: TRBV7-9; cdr3_aa: CASSLRGINEQYF; cdr3_nt: TGTGCCAGCAGCTTAAGGGGGATCAACGAGCAGTACTTC
d_call: .; j_call: TRBJ1-2; clone_size: .; v_call: TRBV6-2/TRBV6-3; cdr3_aa: CASSYSGRRTNGYTF; cdr3_nt: TGTGCCAGCAGTTACTCTGGACGTCGGACAAATGGCTACACCTTC
d_call: .; j_call: TRBJ2-5; clone_size: .; v_call: TRBV4-1; cdr3_aa: CASSQVPGGETQYF; cdr3_nt: TGCGCCAGCAGCCAAGTTCCCGGCGGGGAGACCCAGTACTTC
d_call: TRBD1; j_call: TRBJ1-2; clone_size: .; v_call: TRBV7-9; cdr3_aa: CASRNSGQGHYGYTF; cdr3_nt: TGTGCCAGCAGAAACTCCGGACAGGGCCACTATGGCTACACCTTC
d_call: .; j_call: TRBJ1-6; clone_size: few; v_call: TRBV5-3; cdr3_aa: CARSFPLRGDNSPLHF; cdr3_nt: TGTGCCAGAAGCTTTCCCCTACGGGGGGATAATTCACCCCTCCACTTT
d_call: TRBD1; j_call: TRBJ1-5; clone_size: once; v_call: TRBV5-6; cdr3_aa: CASSLGGTGLSQPQHF; cdr3_nt: TGTGCCAGCAGCTTGGGGGGGACAGGGCTAAGTCAGCCCCAGCATTTT
d_call: .; j_call: TRBJ1-2; clone_size: .; v_call: TRBV24-1; cdr3_aa: CATSGPGPGGYGYTF; cdr3_nt: TGTGCCACCAGTGGTCCGGGCCCGGGAGGCTATGGCTACACCTTC